The 28 T cell receptor beta chains listed next were all sequenced from one sample in a study of neurological immune-mediated disorders. In TCRdb, the 5' RACE reads were re-called with MiXCR into one record per CDR3 protein. Altogether tens of thousands of distinct CDR3 sequences are present, 3.5% being singletons, with the ten largest covering less than 3.5%. Sequencing was performed on PBMCs. Source of these receptors: a woman between 45 and 65 years old with multiple sclerosis.

This clonotype has at least ten counts. The rearrangement links TRBV19 to TRBJ1-5, with D perhaps matching TRBD1 (6 bases). Germline CDR1 reads LNHDA; CDR2 reads SQIVND (reference sequence). There are 15 residues in the CDR3. V lost 2 bases, J lost 4 bases, and 12 bases lay in between. The CDR3 loop is CASSITGRANQPQHF. The CDR3 DNA follows: TGTGCCAGTAGTATAACAGGGAGGGCAAATCAGCCCCAGCATTTT. Full variable domain (remainder filled in from reference TRBV19 and TRBJ1-5): DGGITQSPKYLFRKEGQNVTLSCEQNLNHDAMYWYRQDPGQGLRLIYYSQIVNDFQKGDIAEGYSVSREKKESFPLTVTSAQKNPTAFYLCASSITGRANQPQHFGDGTRLSIL.

This clonotype has ten or more counts. The rearrangement uses TRBV20-1 and TRBJ2-2; tentative D call: TRBD1 (5 bases). The germline gives CDR1 DFQATT, CDR2 SNEGSKA (reference sequence). The CDR3 length is 12 residues. Trimming took off 4 bases at V and 7 bases at J, with 10 bases between the two ends. The CDR3 nucleotides read TGCAGTGCTACGCAGGGTATCGGGGAGCTGTTTTTT. This gives the protein CSATQGIGELFF.

This clonotype was seen at least ten times. This chain links TRBV11-2 with TRBJ1-1; tentative D call: TRBD1 (5 bases). The CDR3 is made up of 15 amino acids. CDR1 and CDR2 (germline): SGHAT, FQNNGV. Trimming left V 5 bases short and J 3 bases short, with 16 bases between. The CDR3 DNA follows: TGTGCCAGCAGCCTTGCCTTCCGGGGGGACACTGAAGCTTTCTTT. Protein sequence: CASSLAFRGDTEAFF.

This clonotype has a count of ten or more. The gene calls are TRBV15 and TRBJ2-7; 10 bases fit TRBD1. J was trimmed by 3 bases and V by 1 base; bases with no gene match: 3. Germline V gene sequence: CDR1 LNHNV, CDR2 YYDKDF (reference sequence). The CDR3 covers 15 residues. In nucleotides, the CDR3 is TGTGCCACCAGCAGAGGGACAGGGGGGAGCTACGAGCAGTACTTC. It translates to CATSRGTGGSYEQYF.

This clonotype was found many times. The chain couples TRBV5-1 to TRBJ1-2, with D perhaps matching TRBD1 (6 bases). The CDR3 spans 14 residues. Germline CDR1 SGHRS, CDR2 YFSETQ. V lost 0 bases and J 6 bases, leaving 12 bases between the germline ends. CDR3 in DNA: TGCGCCAGCAGCTTGGCCCAGGGGAGGGATGGCTACACCTTC. It encodes CASSLAQGRDGYTF.

This clonotype appeared many times. This chain connects TRBV12-3 or TRBV12-4 to TRBJ2-7, with TRBD2 matching over 11 bases. The CDR3 has 17 amino acids. The junction had 12 bases not matched to a gene; V was cut back by 5 bases and J by 3 bases. CDR3 amino acids: CASSPLEGTSGLYEQYF. The CDR3 nucleotides are TGTGCCAGCAGTCCATTGGAGGGGACTAGCGGCCTCTACGAGCAGTACTTC.

This clonotype was recorded many times. The V and J genes are TRBV5-4 and TRBJ2-1; a weak D match, TRBD1 (5 bases). Germline V gene lookup returns CDR1 SGHNT and CDR2 YYREEE (reference sequence). V lost 4 bases, J lost 0 bases, and 14 bases lay in between. The CDR3 has 16 amino acids. The CDR3 DNA follows: TGTGCCAGCAGCCAGGCAGGGTTTGTCTCCTACAATGAGCAGTTCTTC. It codes for CASSQAGFVSYNEQFF.

There are many counts of this clonotype. Written as DNA, the CDR3 is TGTGCCAGCAATCCCGCGGACAGGGATTTCACCGGGGAGCTGTTTTTT. It is translated as CASNPADRDFTGELFF. The J gene is TRBJ2-2, the V gene TRBV6-2 or TRBV6-3; the match to TRBD1 covers 8 bases. This CDR3 contains 16 residues. CDR1 MNHEY and CDR2 SVGEGT come from the germline V gene. Germline trimming cut 7 bases from V and 4 bases from J; bases unmatched to any gene: 11.

In this sample, this clonotype turned up many times. The rearrangement uses TRBV14 and TRBJ2-1; no definite D call. The V end was cut by 2 bases, the J end by 9 bases, with 11 bases between. The germline gives CDR1 SGHDN, CDR2 FVKESK. This CDR3 has 13 amino acids. Here the CDR3 DNA reads TGTGCCAGCAGCCAAAGGCTAGATGGTGAGCAGTTCTTC. Protein sequence: CASSQRLDGEQFF.

This clonotype has ten or more counts. The J gene is TRBJ2-7, the V gene TRBV5-5, with D perhaps matching TRBD2 (6 bases). This CDR3 is 16 amino acids long. CDR1 is SGHKS, CDR2 YYEKEE, per germline (reference sequence). V lost 4 bases to trimming and J lost 0 bases, with 17 bases between them. CDR3 coding DNA: TGTGCCAGCAGCCCATTCGACGCGGGGAGCTCCTACGAGCAGTACTTC. Protein product: CASSPFDAGSSYEQYF. The whole variable domain, filled in from reference TRBV5-5 and TRBJ2-7, reads DAGVTQSPTHLIKTRGQQVTLRCSPISGHKSVSWYQQVLGQGPQFIFQYYEKEERGRGNFPDRFSARQFPNYSSELNVNALLLGDSALYLCASSPFDAGSSYEQYFGPGTRLTVT.

Many counts were recorded for this clonotype. The rearrangement uses TRBV19 and TRBJ1-3; D remains unclear. V was shortened by 4 bases and J by 4 bases, with 14 bases between the two germline ends. CDR3 length equals 15 residues. CDR1 is LNHDA and CDR2 is SQIVND in the germline V gene (reference sequence). The CDR3 region is CASSTNTVDGNTIYF. DNA of the CDR3: TGTGCCAGTAGTACAAACACCGTTGACGGAAACACCATATATTTT.

This clonotype has ten or more counts. V usage is TRBV14 and J usage is TRBJ2-7, with D unclear. CDR3 length equals 13 residues. Trimming shortened V by 0 bases and J by 9 bases, and 12 bases separated the two germline ends. CDR1 SGHDN and CDR2 FVKESK come from the germline V gene. CDR3 coding DNA: TGTGCCAGCAGCCAAGAACTGTCCTCAGGGCAGTACTTC. This encodes CASSQELSSGQYF.

There are many counts of this clonotype. The CDR3 loop reads CASSSSDSARETQYF. CDR3 sequence (DNA): TGTGCCAGCAGCTCCTCGGACTCCGCTCGGGAGACCCAGTACTTC. The genes are TRBV5-5 and TRBJ2-5; D perhaps matches TRBD2 (5 bases). The V gene's germline CDR1 is SGHKS and CDR2 YYEKEE (reference sequence). CDR3 length: 15 amino acids. V dropped 3 bases and J dropped 5 bases, with 17 bases sitting between them.

Many counts were recorded for this clonotype. The chain recombines TRBV6-6 with TRBJ1-2, with 11 bases identical to TRBD1. Germline loops: CDR1 MNHNY, CDR2 SVGAGI (reference sequence). With V trimmed by 3 bases and J by 0 bases, 12 bases remained unmatched. The CDR3 totals 19 residues. The CDR3 DNA is TGTGCCAGCAGTTATCGGACAGGGGGCTCCCGAACTGCTAACTATGGCTACACCTTC. Translation: CASSYRTGGSRTANYGYTF.

The sample holds many counts of this clonotype. The V call is TRBV7-2, the J call TRBJ2-5; D unresolved. The CDR3 is 15 amino acids. Trimming removed 0 bases from V and 2 bases from J, with 10 bases in between. Germline values: CDR1 SGHTA, CDR2 FQGNSA. The CDR3 DNA follows: TGTGCCAGCAGCTTAGCTCTGACGGGTCAAGAGACCCAGTACTTC. Translation: CASSLALTGQETQYF.

This clonotype was seen at least ten times. The rearrangement links TRBV29-1 to TRBJ2-2; D gene unclear. Germline CDR1 reads SQVTM; CDR2 reads ANQGSEA. CDR3 length: 14 residues. The V end lost 4 bases, the J end lost 0 bases, and 9 bases lay between the germline ends. The CDR3 bases are TGCAGCGTTGTTCTCCGAACGAACACCGGGGAGCTGTTTTTT. Translating gives CSVVLRTNTGELFF.

This clonotype has only a few counts. V is TRBV5-4 and J is TRBJ2-1; 13 positions agree with TRBD2. The CDR3 runs 16 residues. Germline CDR1 reads SGHNT; CDR2 reads YYREEE (reference sequence). The V segment lost 3 bases and the J segment 7 bases; nucleotides outside the gene matches: 7. CDR3 amino acids: CASSSELAGGRNEQFF. CDR3 nucleotides: TGTGCCAGCAGCTCCGAACTAGCGGGGGGGCGTAATGAGCAGTTCTTC.

This clonotype was detected many times. The chain combines TRBV4-2 with TRBJ1-3, with a possible D match to TRBD1 (6 bases). Germline V gives CDR1 LGHNA, CDR2 YNFKEQ. The CDR3 is 17 amino acids. The V end was cut by 4 bases, the J end by 2 bases, with 18 bases between. The CDR3 loop reads CASSLGGSLTPGNTIYF. The CDR3 region has the DNA TGTGCCAGCAGCCTCGGGGGCAGCTTAACCCCTGGAAACACCATATATTTT.

This clonotype came up many times. This chain links TRBV25-1 with TRBJ1-4; 12 nucleotides align to TRBD1. The CDR3 loop spans 18 amino acids. J gave up 8 bases and V 1 base, and 11 bases lay outside the gene matches. Germline CDR1 reads MGHDK; CDR2 reads SYGVNS. The CDR3 is CASSEFRVRGTGGEKLFF. The CDR3 DNA reads TGTGCCAGCAGTGAATTTAGAGTTCGCGGGACAGGGGGCGAAAAACTGTTTTTT.

The chain has TRBV6-2 or TRBV6-3 and TRBJ1-2, with 7 bases matching TRBD1. Germline-derived CDR1 and CDR2 are MNHEY and SVGEGT. This CDR3 is built from 17 residues. V gave up 5 bases and J gave up 1 base; unmatched junction bases: 13. Written as DNA, the CDR3 is TGTGCCAGCAGTCACCCCGACAGGGCTGAATATAACTATGGCTACACCTTC. Protein: CASSHPDRAEYNYGYTF.

This clonotype was found many times. This rearrangement joins TRBV27 to TRBJ2-7; 9 bases map to TRBD2. CDR1 is MNHEY, CDR2 SMNVEV, per germline (reference sequence). The J segment lost 5 bases and the V segment lost 5 bases, leaving 4 bases of the junction unmatched. This CDR3 comprises 13 residues. CDR3 sequence: CASSLAGRNEQYF. CDR3 nucleotide sequence: TGTGCCAGCAGTCTAGCGGGGCGGAACGAGCAGTACTTC.

There are many counts of this clonotype. The rearrangement joins TRBV20-1 to TRBJ2-3; D possibly corresponds to TRBD2 (6 bases). This CDR3 region has 13 residues. Germline CDR1 reads DFQATT; CDR2 reads SNEGSKA (reference sequence). CDR3 in amino acids: CSYTGLNTDTQYF. In DNA form, the CDR3 reads TGCAGCTACACGGGACTGAACACAGATACGCAGTATTTT.

In its sample, this clonotype was seen many times. This rearrangement joins TRBV20-1 to TRBJ2-3; D ambiguous. The CDR3 consists of 13 residues. The V end was cut by 0 bases, the J end by 5 bases, with 9 bases between. The germline gives CDR1 DFQATT, CDR2 SNEGSKA (reference sequence). The CDR3 DNA follows: TGCAGTGCTAGAGATTCGGATCGAGATACGCAGTATTTT. This sequence encodes CSARDSDRDTQYF.

This clonotype was observed at least ten times. The chain carries TRBV6-4 and TRBJ2-1; D is ambiguous. Germline V gives CDR1 MRHNA, CDR2 SNTAGT. The CDR3 covers 12 residues. V dropped 0 bases and J dropped 9 bases, with 6 bases sitting between them. DNA for the CDR3: TGTGCCAGCAGTGACTCGACGAGTGAGCAGTTCTTC. It translates to CASSDSTSEQFF.

Many counts were recorded for this clonotype. The V call is TRBV20-1, the J call TRBJ2-2, with a weak D call TRBD2 (5 bases). The CDR3 is made up of 14 amino acids. Looked up from germline, CDR1 is DFQATT and CDR2 is SNEGSKA (reference sequence). Trimming took off 6 bases at V and 1 base at J, with 12 bases between the two ends. The CDR3 here is CSALNRGNTGELFF. DNA for the CDR3: TGCAGTGCCCTAAATCGGGGGAACACCGGGGAGCTGTTTTTT.

This clonotype was seen many times. V is TRBV6-5 and J is TRBJ1-1; possibly TRBD1 for D (6 bases). CDR1 and CDR2 (germline): MNHEY, SVGAGI. Trimming left V 2 bases short and J 8 bases short, with 9 bases between. This CDR3 is 12 amino acids long. The CDR3 bases are TGTGCCAGCAGTTACATCAGGGGCGAAGCTTTCTTT. Its translation is CASSYIRGEAFF.

This clonotype occurred many times. The chain is built from TRBV12-3 or TRBV12-4 and TRBJ2-4; TRBD1 might be the D (6 bases). The CDR3 contains 15 residues. V was shortened by 2 bases and J by 2 bases, with 10 bases between the two germline ends. CDR3: CASSLWGQSKNIQYF. The CDR3 DNA sequence: TGTGCCAGCAGTTTATGGGGGCAGTCCAAAAACATTCAGTACTTC.

At least ten counts were recorded for this clonotype. The rearrangement joins TRBV5-6 to TRBJ2-1; TRBD2 is a possible D gene (5 bases). The CDR3 is made up of 11 amino acids. V was shortened by 3 bases and J by 11 bases, with 9 bases between the two germline ends. Per germline, CDR1 SGHDT and CDR2 YYEEEE. The CDR3 region is CASSSRRQQFF. Here the CDR3 DNA reads TGTGCCAGCAGCTCGCGGAGGCAGCAGTTCTTC.